This T cell receptor (beta chain) was captured by sequencing in a study of identical twins. This clonotype was picked up many times. Its antigen is not known. Healthy Caucasians were all of the donors. Points from the study as a whole: Models came in too low on out-of-frame TCR alpha sharing in monozygotic twins.

In TCRdb, the 5' RACE reads were re-called with MiXCR into one record per CDR3 protein. The data hold approximately 680,000 distinct CDR3 sequences, with 7.1% observed a single time. These data were likewise used in another study, on yellow fever vaccine responses in identical twins.

This clonotype was obtained from a woman younger than 30 in good health. Sequenced input: PBMCs.

The CDR3 coding sequence is TGTGCCAGCCAAGGGGGGGGGAGAAACAACTATGGCTACACCTTC. Translation: CASQGGGRNNYGYTF. V is TRBV28 and J is TRBJ1-2; a possible D gene is TRBD1 (6 bases). Trimming cost V 8 bases and J 2 bases, with 18 bases left between them. Germline V gene lookup returns CDR1 MDHEN and CDR2 SYDVKM. The CDR3 is 15 residues long.